A selection of T cell receptor beta chains follows, all from one sample in a study of cytomegalovirus exposure and HLA in healthy donors. Profiled with immunoSEQ multiplex PCR; TCRdb holds only in-frame clones, not every one. The sample has about 150,000 clones, almost 80% seen once. Sequencing input: PBMCs. The receptors originated from a woman aged 25 to 45 in good health and CMV-seronegative. CDR3s include the opening cysteine and the closing phenylalanine or tryptophan. D genes are given only for firm matches. Expanded clones get a size class; other rows say once, few or many, or leave the size out.

TRBD1	TRBV27	TRBJ1-1	few	TGTGCCAGCCCCCAGGGGGACAGAACCCTCACTGAAGCTTTCTTT	CASPQGDRTLTEAFF
-	TRBV6-1	TRBJ1-3	-	TGTGCCAGCAGTCAAGGGAGGGGAGCTGGAAACACCATATATTTT	CASSQGRGAGNTIYF
-	TRBV7-9	TRBJ1-2	-	TGTGCCAGCAGCTTAGATTTCCGGGCTAACTATGGCTACACCTTC	CASSLDFRANYGYTF
TRBD2	TRBV7-9	TRBJ2-5	-	TGTGCCAGCAGCTCCACCCATCCGGAGCGGGACGGGGAGACCCAGTACTTC	CASSSTHPERDGETQYF
TRBD1	TRBV2	TRBJ1-1	-	TGTGCCAGCAGTGAAGGTTGGGGACAGATGAACACTGAAGCTTTCTTT	CASSEGWGQMNTEAFF
-	TRBV11-3	TRBJ1-3	-	TGTGCCAGCAGCCCGGGGTCCTCTGGAAACACCATATATTTT	CASSPGSSGNTIYF
-	TRBV6-1	TRBJ1-2	-	TGTGCCAGCAGTGAACAGCCCCGAGCGAACTATGGCTACACCTTC	CASSEQPRANYGYTF
TRBD2	TRBV7-6	TRBJ2-5	-	TGTGCCAGCAGCTTAGAGTGGGGCGGGGGGGCCGAAGAGACCCAGTACTTC	CASSLEWGGGAEETQYF
-	TRBV7-9	TRBJ2-1	-	TGTTCCAGCAGCTTAATCGTCGGTGAGCAGTTCTTC	CSSSLIVGEQFF
TRBD2	TRBV9	TRBJ2-2	-	TGTGCCAGCAGCGTAGCGGGGGGGCTAACCGGGGAGCTGTTTTTT	CASSVAGGLTGELFF
-	TRBV6-6	TRBJ1-4	-	TGTGCCAGCCTCGAGAGGGAGTTCGGCGAAAAACTGTTTTTT	CASLEREFGEKLFF
TRBD1	TRBV5-6	TRBJ1-4	-	TGTGCCAGCAGCTTTCGGTTCGGGACAGGGTTTGAAAAACTGTTTTTT	CASSFRFGTGFEKLFF
TRBD1	TRBV7-2	TRBJ1-1	-	TGTGCCAGCAGCTTAGAAGGGACAGTGAACACTGAAGCTTTCTTT	CASSLEGTVNTEAFF
-	TRBV28	TRBJ2-1	-	TGTGCCAGCAAGCCGGGATACTCCTACAATGAGCAGTTCTTC	CASKPGYSYNEQFF
TRBD1	TRBV27	TRBJ2-1	-	TGTGCCAGCAGTTTGTTCGGGGACAGGGGAAGGGGTCGGTCCAATGAGCAGTTCTTC	CASSLFGDRGRGRSNEQFF
TRBD1	TRBV6-5	TRBJ1-1	few	TGTGCCAGCAGCCAGAGGACAGGGATGGCTGAAGCTTTCTTT	CASSQRTGMAEAFF
TRBD1	TRBV9	TRBJ1-2	-	TGTGCCAGCAGCGCGACCCCGACAGGGCCTGGCTACACCTTC	CASSATPTGPGYTF
-	TRBV7-9	TRBJ2-7	-	TGTGCCAGCAGCTTATACAGTTCCTACGAGCAGTACTTC	CASSLYSSYEQYF
-	TRBV2	TRBJ2-2	few	TGTGCCAGCACCGGGACTGTGAACACCGGGGAGCTGTTTTTT	CASTGTVNTGELFF
-	TRBV10-1	TRBJ2-7	-	TGCGCCAGCAGTCCTAGGAGGAGTCCAGCGGCCGAGCAGTACTTC	CASSPRRSPAAEQYF
TRBD1	TRBV6-5	TRBJ1-5	-	TGTGCCAGCAGCCCGACAGGGGCGGGCAATCAGCCCCAGCATTTT	CASSPTGAGNQPQHF
TRBD1	TRBV6-6	TRBJ2-7	-	TGTGCCAGCAGTTTAGGGACAGGACTCTACGAGCAGTACTTC	CASSLGTGLYEQYF
-	TRBV9	TRBJ2-1	-	TGTGCCAGCAGCGTATCCGGGAGCTCCTACAATGAGCAGTTCTTC	CASSVSGSSYNEQFF
-	TRBV5-1	TRBJ1-5	-	TGCGCCAGCAGCTCCCAGCCCCTAAGCGGGAATCAGCCCCAGCATTTT	CASSSQPLSGNQPQHF
TRBD1	TRBV7-2	TRBJ1-6	once	TGTGCCAGCAGCTGGGGACAGGGGTATAATTCACCCCTCCACTTT	CASSWGQGYNSPLHF
TRBD1	TRBV6-6	TRBJ2-7	-	TGTGCCAGCAGGGTTACGGGACAGGGAAACTCCTACGAGCAGTACTTC	CASRVTGQGNSYEQYF
TRBD1	TRBV2	TRBJ2-3	-	TGTGCCAGCAGCCAAAGAGGGGGCTCTAGCACAGATACGCAGTATTTT	CASSQRGGSSTDTQYF
TRBD2	TRBV9	TRBJ2-5	-	TGTGCCAGCAGTCTTAGCGGGGCTGCAGAGACCCAGTACTTC	CASSLSGAAETQYF
-	TRBV25-1	TRBJ1-2	few	TGTGCCAGCAGTGTCCTCACAGGGAGCGGTGGCTACACCTTC	CASSVLTGSGGYTF
-	TRBV5-1	TRBJ1-2	-	TGCGCCAGCAGCTTGGGTGGGGACACTTCGGGCTACACCTTC	CASSLGGDTSGYTF
-	TRBV19	TRBJ1-1	-	TGTGCCAGTAGTACCTACTCGATAATGAACACTGAAGCTTTCTTT	CASSTYSIMNTEAFF
-	TRBV11-2	TRBJ2-4	-	TGTGCCAGCAGCTTAGATCTTGCCAGGCAGTACTTC	CASSLDLARQYF
-	TRBV7-7	TRBJ1-1	-	TGTGCCAGCAGCTCCTCTATGGACACTGAAGCTTTCTTT	CASSSSMDTEAFF
-	TRBV14	TRBJ1-1	-	TGTGCCAGCAGCCAAAGACCCCCCTCAGGGTACACTGAAGCTTTCTTT	CASSQRPPSGYTEAFF
TRBD1	TRBV6-5	TRBJ1-1	-	TGTGCCAGCAGCCTTGGACAGGCGAACACTGAAGCTTTCTTT	CASSLGQANTEAFF
TRBD1	TRBV11-3	TRBJ2-7	-	TGTGCCAGCAGCTTATCCGGGACAGGGGTCCACGAGCAGTACTTC	CASSLSGTGVHEQYF
TRBD1	TRBV27	TRBJ2-7	once	TGTGCCAGCGGGGGCAGGGGACAGGGTACCTACGAGCAGTACTTC	CASGGRGQGTYEQYF
-	TRBV15	TRBJ2-1	-	TGTGCCACCAGCAGAGCTCCCCACAGTGTCCCCCCGTTCTTC	CATSRAPHSVPPFF
-	TRBV9	TRBJ2-2	-	TGTGCCAGCAGCACACAGGGGAGGCTCGGGGGTAGCACCGGGGAGCTGTTTTTT	CASSTQGRLGGSTGELFF
-	TRBV5-6	TRBJ2-5	-	TGTGCCAGCAGCCGGCTTACGGTTTTAAGGAGAGAGACCCAGTACTTC	CASSRLTVLRRETQYF
TRBD1	TRBV6-5	TRBJ1-4	-	TGTGCCAGCAGTTACGACAGGGATGAAAAACTGTTTTTT	CASSYDRDEKLFF
-	TRBV6-6	TRBJ2-7	-	TGTGCCAGCAATCGGATCGGGTCCTCCTACGAGCAGTACTTC	CASNRIGSSYEQYF
TRBD2	TRBV27	TRBJ2-3	-	TGTGCCAGCAGTTTTAGCGGGGGGCGCACAGATACGCAGTATTTT	CASSFSGGRTDTQYF
TRBD1	TRBV30	TRBJ1-1	-	TGTGCCTGGAGGACAGGGGTCACTGAAGCTTTCTTT	CAWRTGVTEAFF
TRBD1	TRBV7-2	TRBJ1-6	-	TGTGCCAGCAGCCATCGGACAGGGAATTCACCCCTCCACTTT	CASSHRTGNSPLHF
-	TRBV18	TRBJ1-1	-	TGTGCCAGCTCACCGGGCGGGGGAGCGGACACTGAAGCTTTCTTT	CASSPGGGADTEAFF
-	TRBV7-6	TRBJ1-1	-	TGTGCCAGCAGCTTCTCGAGGGGGGGGAACACTGAAGCTTTCTTT	CASSFSRGGNTEAFF
TRBD1	TRBV5-1	TRBJ1-2	few	TGCGCCAGCAGCTTGATGGGGACAGGGTTTGATGGCTACACCTTC	CASSLMGTGFDGYTF
TRBD1	TRBV6-5	TRBJ1-4	-	TGTGCCAGCAGACCCGGGACAGGGCGTGAAAAACTGTTTTTT	CASRPGTGREKLFF
TRBD2	TRBV29-1	TRBJ2-2	-	TGCAGCTCAATAACGGGGGGCACCGGGGAGCTGTTTTTT	CSSITGGTGELFF
-	TRBV2	TRBJ1-4	-	TGTGCCAGCAGGGAGGGGGGGTCCCTAATGTATGGAAAACTGTTTTTT	CASREGGSLMYGKLFF
-	TRBV6-1	TRBJ1-2	-	TGTGCCAGCAGTGAAGGGGGGGGGTGGGGGCGGATTTATGGCTACACCTTC	CASSEGGGWGRIYGYTF
-	TRBV9	TRBJ1-1	-	TGTGCCAGCAGCGTATCAGGCACTGAAGCTTTCTTT	CASSVSGTEAFF